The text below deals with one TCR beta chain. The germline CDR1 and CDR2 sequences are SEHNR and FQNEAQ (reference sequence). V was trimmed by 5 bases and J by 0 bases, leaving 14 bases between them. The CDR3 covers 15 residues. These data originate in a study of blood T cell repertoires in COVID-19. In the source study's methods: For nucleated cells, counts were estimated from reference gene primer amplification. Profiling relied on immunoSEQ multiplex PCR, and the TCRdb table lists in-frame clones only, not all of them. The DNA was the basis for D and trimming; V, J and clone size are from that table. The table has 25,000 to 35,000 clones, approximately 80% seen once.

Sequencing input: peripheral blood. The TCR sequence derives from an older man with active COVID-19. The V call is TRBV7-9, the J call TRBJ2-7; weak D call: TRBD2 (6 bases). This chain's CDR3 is CASSPRDWLSYEQYF. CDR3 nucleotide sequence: TGTGCCAGCAGCCCCCGGGACTGGCTCTCCTACGAGCAGTACTTC.